Judged by frequency, the clone carrying this TCR beta chain is medium-sized. Its antigen is currently unknown. The sample originates from a study of CD8 T cells in cerebrospinal fluid in Alzheimer's disease. TCRdb re-called the 10x single-cell sequencing reads and catalogs CDR3 proteins one per entry, DNA excluded. Its listing shows 1,200 or so distinct CDR3 sequences. Germline V gene lookup returns CDR1 SEHNR and CDR2 FQNEAQ (reference sequence). This CDR3 is 18 amino acids long. Study results and limitations: The largest CSF clone was proportionally bigger in mild cognitive impairment or Alzheimer's disease than controls.

The genes are TRBV7-9 and TRBJ2-1; there is no DNA to check the TCRdb D call of TRBD2. This receptor was identified in a human donor in good health. The sample comprised cerebrospinal fluid. The CDR3 region is CASRTLHLAGGIYNEQFF.